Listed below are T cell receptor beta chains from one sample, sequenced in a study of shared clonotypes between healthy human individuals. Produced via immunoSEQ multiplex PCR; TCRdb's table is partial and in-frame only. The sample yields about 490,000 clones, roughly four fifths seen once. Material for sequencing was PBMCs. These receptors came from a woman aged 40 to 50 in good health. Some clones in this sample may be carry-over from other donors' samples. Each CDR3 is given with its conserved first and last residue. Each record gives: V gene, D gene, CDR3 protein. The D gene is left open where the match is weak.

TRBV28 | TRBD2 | CASSFEASAGAVWDTQYF
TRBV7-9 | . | CASSPRRDGDTQYF
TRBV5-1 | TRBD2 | CASSSGTSGFGGSYNEQFF
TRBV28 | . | CASSHRRGRGQETQYF
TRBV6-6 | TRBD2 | CASRPTSDLYEQYF
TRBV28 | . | CASSLPSPWAYGYTF
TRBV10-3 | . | CAISRSALLGRPSRTTGELFF
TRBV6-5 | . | CASSRTRTDLGYTF
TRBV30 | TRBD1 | CAWRHYTGTGVEKLFF
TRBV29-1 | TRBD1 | CSAHRGSNEQFF
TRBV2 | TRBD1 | CASRMDRGLSYEQYF
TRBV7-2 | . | CASSFLSRGRQYF
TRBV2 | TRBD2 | CASTPQGSGSFRQETQYF
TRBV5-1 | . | CASSLATANTEAFF
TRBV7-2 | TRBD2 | CASSLGGLASNYEQYF
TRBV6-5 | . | CASSKHPGNEQFF
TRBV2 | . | CASSPLGDEKLFF
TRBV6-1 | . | CASSEPGHPQETQYF
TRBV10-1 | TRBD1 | CASRQTGEESNQPQHF
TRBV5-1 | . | CASSLTAGNTIYF
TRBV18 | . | CASSPERETQYF
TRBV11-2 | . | CASSLDLGETQYF
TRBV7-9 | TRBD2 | CASSFAAGGNEQFF
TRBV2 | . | CASSEASYEQYF
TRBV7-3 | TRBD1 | CASSFTGTGAANTQYF
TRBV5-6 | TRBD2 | CASSSTSTSGKPYEQYF
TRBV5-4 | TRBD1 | CASSPAPGQHTEAFF
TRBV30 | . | CAWRTGHEKLFF
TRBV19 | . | CASSINIRPGNNYGYTF
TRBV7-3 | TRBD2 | CASSSGTSRTDTQYF
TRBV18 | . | CASSPPGVSGRNTIYF
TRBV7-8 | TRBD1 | CASSLATGGSYEQYF
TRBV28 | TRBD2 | CASSLRERDVSEQYF
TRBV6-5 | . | CASSWGRDSTDTQYF
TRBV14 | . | CASSRRGPAGELFF
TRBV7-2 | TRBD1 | CASRVQGAEDTQYF
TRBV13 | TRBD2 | CASSLVLAGWYNEQFF
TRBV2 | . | CASKGVSYNEQFF